This T cell receptor beta chain was observed in a study of blood T cell repertoires in COVID-19. CDR1 and CDR2 (germline): SQVTM, ANQGSEA. The CDR3 is 13 amino acids. V shed 7 bases and J shed 6 bases, with 15 bases lying between them. Sequenced by immunoSEQ multiplex PCR; TCRdb stores in-frame clones only, minus some. The table lists 140,000 or so clones, around 77% of them singletons. The sequence derives from a man aged 45-60 years with active or convalescent COVID-19. This rearrangement joins TRBV29-1 to TRBJ2-2, with no clear D. The sample taken for sequencing was peripheral blood. CDR3 bases: TGCAGCGCCCTCCCAATTGACTCCGGGGAGCTGTTTTTT. It translates to CSALPIDSGELFF.